The 22 T cell receptor beta chains below come from one sample, sequenced in a study of T cell repertoires in cytomegalovirus infection. TCRdb redid the calling of the reads with MiXCR, one entry per CDR3 protein. The data show about 360,000 distinct CDR3 sequences, with over 15% seen just once and less than 9.5% held by the top ten. The sequenced material came from PBMCs. All receptors derive from a human donor in good health (CMV status not recorded). Some clones in this sample may be carry-over from other donors' samples.

This chain joins TRBV20-1 and TRBJ1-3; D gene ambiguous. Trimming removed 4 bases at V and 2 bases at J, with 12 bases between. The CDR3 consists of 14 residues. Germline values: CDR1 DFQATT, CDR2 SNEGSKA (reference sequence). The CDR3 spells CSAIFSATGNTIYF. DNA for the CDR3: TGCAGTGCTATATTTTCAGCGACTGGAAACACCATATATTTT.

The chain links TRBV7-8 to TRBJ2-7, with D hard to call. CDR3 length: 13 residues. The V and J ends lost 4 bases and 3 bases respectively, with 10 bases between them. The V gene's germline CDR1 is SGHVS and CDR2 FQNEAQ. The CDR3 loop is CASSSATGYEQYF. The DNA for the CDR3 is TGTGCCAGCAGCTCTGCGACCGGCTACGAGCAGTACTTC. The full variable domain, its missing parts supplied by reference TRBV7-8 and TRBJ2-7, is GAGVSQSPRYKVAKRGQDVALRCDPISGHVSLFWYQQALGQGPEFLTYFQNEAQLDKSGLPSDRFFAERPEGSVSTLKIQRTQQEDSAVYLCASSSATGYEQYFGPGTRLTVT.

This clonotype has more than one count but fewer than ten. This sequence joins TRBV7-9 and TRBJ1-5, with D uncertain. Per the germline V gene, CDR1 is SEHNR and CDR2 is FQNEAQ (reference sequence). Trimming cost V 2 bases and J 15 bases, with 17 bases left between them. This CDR3 has 13 residues. CDR3 nucleotides: TGTGCCAGCAGCTTAAATTACGTCAGCCCGTGGCATTTT. Amino acid sequence: CASSLNYVSPWHF.

This clonotype was seen only a few times. This chain uses TRBV6-2 or TRBV6-3 with TRBJ2-2, with D tentatively TRBD2 (5 bases). CDR1 is MNHEY, CDR2 SVGEGT, per germline. V dropped 7 bases and J dropped 0 bases, with 15 bases sitting between them. The CDR3 extends over 16 amino acids. CDR3 region: CASMRIGVTNTGELFF. CDR3 nucleotides: TGTGCCAGCATGCGGATCGGGGTTACGAACACCGGGGAGCTGTTTTTT.

This clonotype was seen a few times. The rearrangement uses TRBV29-1 and TRBJ2-1; TRBD1 is a possible D gene (6 bases). CDR1 and CDR2 (germline): SQVTM, ANQGSEA. The germline V and J ends were trimmed by 6 bases and 6 bases, with 15 bases remaining between them. The CDR3 is 13 residues long. CDR3 amino acids: CSVRTVSLNEQFF. Here the CDR3 DNA reads TGCAGCGTCCGGACAGTTTCCCTCAATGAGCAGTTCTTC.

This clonotype was seen repeatedly, ten times or more. The chain recombines TRBV6-2 or TRBV6-3 with TRBJ2-1; 7 bases agree with TRBD1. CDR1 and CDR2 from the germline V gene are MNHEY and SVGEGT. V trimming: 2 bases; J trimming: 8 bases; junction bases outside the gene matches: 6. The CDR3 sequence is 14 residues long. For the CDR3, the DNA is TGTGCCAGCAGTTACGGACAGGATGGGTATGAGCAGTTCTTC. Encoded protein: CASSYGQDGYEQFF.

Note on this clonotype: Compared with germline, one end of the junction differs, possibly owing to a read error. V and J are TRBV7-8 and TRBJ1-1; no clear D. The CDR3 totals 14 residues. The V gene's germline CDR1 is SGHVS and CDR2 FQNEAQ. CDR3 nucleotide sequence: TGTGCCAGCAGCCCGTTTTTTCAGAACACTGAAGATTTCTTT. This sequence encodes CASSPFFQNTEDFF. Full variable domain (remainder filled in from reference TRBV7-8 and TRBJ1-1): GAGVSQSPRYKVAKRGQDVALRCDPISGHVSLFWYQQALGQGPEFLTYFQNEAQLDKSGLPSDRFFAERPEGSVSTLKIQRTQQEDSAVYLCASSPFFQNTEDFFGQGTRLTVV.

This clonotype was seen at least ten times. This chain joins TRBV7-9 and TRBJ1-4, with D uncertain. There are 14 residues in the CDR3. The ends were cut back, 0 bases at V and 5 bases at J, with 7 bases in the middle. Germline V gene lookup returns CDR1 SEHNR and CDR2 FQNEAQ (reference sequence). In DNA form, the CDR3 reads TGTGCCAGCAGCTTAGCTGCGGGGAATGAAAAACTGTTTTTT. It translates to CASSLAAGNEKLFF.

The chain couples TRBV6-8 to TRBJ2-3, with D possibly TRBD2 on 5 matching bases. V was pared by 11 bases and J by 5 bases, with 20 bases between. The CDR3 extends over 14 amino acids. Per the germline V gene, CDR1 is MNHGY and CDR2 is SAAAGT. This CDR3 reads CASASTTRGDTQYF. The CDR3 bases are TGTGCCTCGGCTAGCACAACCCGGGGAGATACGCAGTATTTT.

This clonotype was observed a handful of times. This sequence joins TRBV20-1 and TRBJ1-4; D perhaps matches TRBD1 (5 bases). Germline values: CDR1 DFQATT, CDR2 SNEGSKA (reference sequence). The CDR3 totals 13 residues. V was pared by 6 bases and J by 8 bases, with 16 bases between. The CDR3 protein is CSAFLRDREKLFF. The CDR3, as DNA: TGCAGTGCATTCCTCCGGGACCGGGAAAAACTGTTTTTT.

V usage is TRBV5-6 and J usage is TRBJ2-3, with D perhaps matching TRBD1 or TRBD2 (5 bases each). Trimming left V 4 bases short and J 6 bases short, with 18 bases between. The CDR3 extends over 15 amino acids. CDR1 is SGHDT and CDR2 is YYEEEE in the germline V gene. This CDR3 reads CASSQKLVPGDTQYF. In DNA, the CDR3 is TGTGCCAGCAGCCAAAAACTAGTCCCAGGGGATACGCAGTATTTT.

The chain carries TRBV11-3 and TRBJ1-1, with no clear D. The V end was cut by 2 bases, the J end by 8 bases, with 12 bases between. The germline V gene encodes CDR1 SGHNT and CDR2 YENEEA. The CDR3 sequence is 13 residues long. DNA of the CDR3: TGTGCCAGCAGCTTAAATCGTAACCTGGAAGCTTTCTTT. It is translated as CASSLNRNLEAFF.

This rearrangement joins TRBV18 to TRBJ1-5; 7 nucleotides agree with TRBD1. The junction had 9 bases not matched to a gene; V was cut back by 3 bases and J by 7 bases. CDR3 length: 15 amino acids. In germline, CDR1 is KGHSH, CDR2 LQKENI. The CDR3 reads CASSPQRGRGQPQHF. In DNA form, the CDR3 reads TGTGCCAGCTCACCGCAGAGGGGGCGCGGGCAGCCCCAGCATTTT.

This clonotype has only a few counts. The J gene is TRBJ1-2, the V gene TRBV19; 7 bases fit TRBD1. V lost 3 bases, J lost 2 bases, and 6 bases stayed unmatched. Germline assignment: CDR1 LNHDA and CDR2 SQIVND (reference sequence). The CDR3 totals 15 residues. The CDR3 loop is CASSIVGQNNYGYTF. CDR3 nucleotides: TGTGCCAGTAGTATTGTGGGACAGAACAACTATGGCTACACCTTC.

This chain joins TRBV28 and TRBJ2-3; possible D gene TRBD1, 6 bases. V was cut by 8 bases and J by 5 bases, with 20 bases left in between. The CDR3 totals 15 residues. Germline V gene lookup returns CDR1 MDHEN and CDR2 SYDVKM. The CDR3 loop reads CASGTLQGIRDTQYF. DNA for the CDR3: TGTGCCAGCGGAACGTTACAGGGAATCAGAGATACGCAGTATTTT.

This clonotype was recorded a few times. The gene calls are TRBV11-2 and TRBJ2-1, with a possible D match to TRBD2 (6 bases). The ends were cut back, 0 bases at V and 12 bases at J, with 21 bases in the middle. The CDR3 totals 16 residues. Germline V gene lookup returns CDR1 SGHAT and CDR2 FQNNGV. CDR3 loop: CASSLELAYMGFAQFF. CDR3 nucleotide sequence: TGTGCCAGCAGCTTAGAACTAGCCTACATGGGTTTTGCGCAGTTCTTC.

This clonotype occurred many times. This chain uses TRBV7-6 with TRBJ2-7, with D perhaps matching TRBD1 (5 bases). This CDR3 spans 15 amino acids. Germline V gene sequence: CDR1 SGHVS, CDR2 FNYEAQ. Trimming left V 0 bases short and J 3 bases short, with 12 bases between. The CDR3 region is CASSLAIGAIYEQYF. DNA of the CDR3: TGTGCCAGCAGCTTAGCGATAGGGGCTATCTACGAGCAGTACTTC.

This clonotype was counted only a few times. The gene calls are TRBV11-2 and TRBJ1-5; D is undetermined. CDR1 is SGHAT and CDR2 is FQNNGV in the germline V gene. The CDR3 contains 13 residues. V lost 1 base and J 9 bases, leaving 10 bases between the germline ends. CDR3 sequence (DNA): TGTGCCAGCAGCTTAGCGGGGTTTTGGCCCCAGCATTTT. The encoded protein is CASSLAGFWPQHF.

This clonotype showed up many times. The chain has TRBV11-3 and TRBJ2-3, with 10 bases fitting TRBD2. The J segment lost 3 bases and the V segment lost 5 bases, leaving 5 bases of the junction unmatched. This CDR3 region has 15 residues. Germline CDR1 SGHNT, CDR2 YENEEA. CDR3 residues: CASSQGTSATDTQYF. In DNA, the CDR3 is TGTGCCAGCAGCCAAGGGACTAGCGCAACAGATACGCAGTATTTT. Supplemented by reference TRBV11-3 and TRBJ2-3, the full variable domain reads EAGVVQSPRYKIIEKKQPVAFWCNPISGHNTLYWYLQNLGQGPELLIRYENEEAVDDSQLPKDRFSAERLKGVDSTLKIQPAELGDSAVYLCASSQGTSATDTQYFGPGTRLTVL.

A few counts support this clonotype. The chain uses TRBV3-1 and TRBJ1-4; 9 bases map to TRBD1. The CDR3 runs to 15 residues. Germline V gene data show CDR1 as LGHDT and CDR2 as YNNKEL (reference sequence). V lost 4 bases to trimming and J lost 6 bases; unmatched junction nucleotides: 6. CDR3 DNA sequence: TGTGCCAGCAGCCTTCCGGGACAGGGTCATGAAAAACTGTTTTTT. It is translated as CASSLPGQGHEKLFF.

In its sample, this clonotype was seen many times. CDR3 region: CATSLGTDTQYF. Here the CDR3 DNA reads TGTGCCACCAGCCTGGGCACAGATACGCAGTATTTT. The chain is built from TRBV15 and TRBJ2-3; D remains ambiguous. The germline V gene has CDR1 LNHNV and CDR2 YYDKDF (reference sequence). The CDR3 loop spans 12 amino acids. Trimming removed 5 bases from V and 1 base from J, with 4 bases in between.

Many counts were recorded for this clonotype. The chain employs TRBV5-4 and TRBJ2-2; a possible D gene is TRBD2 (5 bases). CDR1 and CDR2 from the germline V gene are SGHNT and YYREEE (reference sequence). The CDR3 length is 14 residues. Trimming shortened V by 4 bases and J by 4 bases, and 11 bases separated the two germline ends. Here the CDR3 reads CASSDGGGTGELFF. The DNA for the CDR3 is TGTGCCAGCAGCGACGGAGGAGGCACCGGGGAGCTGTTTTTT.